This entry is about one T cell receptor (beta chain). Its antigen is not known. This CDR3 is 15 amino acids long. V was shortened by 0 bases and J by 1 base, with 10 bases between the two germline ends. Germline CDR1 is SGHDT and CDR2 is YYEEEE. 13 Jbeta primers and 60 Vbeta primers were used for the PCR. This table comes from immunoSEQ multiplex PCR, and its TCRdb copy is limited to in-frame clones, with some not included. This repertoire shows more than 130,000 clones, about four fifths found once; its top ten account for 3.5% to 5%. The source of the sample is a study of cytomegalovirus exposure and HLA in healthy donors. For the study at large: Caucasian-associated ancestry cluster membership applied to 75% to 85% of 398 genotyped donors.

General study points: Information on immune exposure was restricted to one variable (CMV serostatus). A few of the chains that were CMV-associated were confirmed in vitro to be specific for CMV antigens. Being productive about 87% or about 30% of the time was typical of most TCR beta V segments in an earlier analysis.

The specimen was PBMCs. J is TRBJ2-5 and V is TRBV5-6, with TRBD2 as a possible D gene (6 bases). This TCR came from a man aged 35 to 55 in good health and CMV-seropositive. CDR3 residues: CASSLVLRGQETQYF. The DNA of the CDR3 is TGTGCCAGCAGCTTGGTTCTGCGGGGCCAAGAGACCCAGTACTTC.